This T cell receptor beta chain emerged from a study of T cells after yellow fever vaccination. Researchers made TCR cDNA using 5'RACE template switching, and this step added a universal primer site and UMIs. TCRdb fed the 5' RACE reads into MiXCR, producing one record per CDR3 protein. Among around 530,000 distinct CDR3 sequences listed, about 17% were seen once. CDR3 size: 16 residues. The V end was cut by 4 bases, the J end by 1 base, with 14 bases between. The study's findings and limits: CD4 and CD8 compartments shared a small share of clonotypes. Weaker overall, the secondary response nonetheless peaked faster (day 5 versus 15). Reappearance after the booster was observed for most primary-vaccination clones (more than 95% CD4, just over 85% CD8).

This clonotype was counted between two and nine times. As yet, its antigen is unknown. Sequences were derived from PBMCs, sampled about 5 days after the first yellow fever vaccination. The receptor was isolated from a man aged 18 to 35 who received the YFV17D yellow fever vaccine. This chain joins TRBV12-3 or TRBV12-4 and TRBJ2-1; unclear D gene. This CDR3 reads CASSSPSAGSYNEQFF. Written as DNA, the CDR3 is TGTGCCAGCAGTTCCCCCTCGGCCGGGTCCTACAATGAGCAGTTCTTC.